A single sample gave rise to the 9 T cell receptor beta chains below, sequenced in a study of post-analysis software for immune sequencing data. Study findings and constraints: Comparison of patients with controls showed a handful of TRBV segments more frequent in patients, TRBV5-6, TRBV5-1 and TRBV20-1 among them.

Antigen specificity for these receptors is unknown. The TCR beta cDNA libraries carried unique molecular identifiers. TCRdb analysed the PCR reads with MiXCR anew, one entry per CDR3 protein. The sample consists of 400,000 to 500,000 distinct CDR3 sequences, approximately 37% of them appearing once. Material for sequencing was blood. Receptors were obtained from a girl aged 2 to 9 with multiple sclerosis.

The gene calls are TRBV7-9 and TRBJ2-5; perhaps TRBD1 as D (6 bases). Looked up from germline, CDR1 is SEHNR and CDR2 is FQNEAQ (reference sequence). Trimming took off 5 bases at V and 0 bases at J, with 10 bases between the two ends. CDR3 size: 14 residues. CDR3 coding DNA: TGTGCCAGCAGCCAAACAGGGTACCAAGAGACCCAGTACTTC. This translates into CASSQTGYQETQYF.

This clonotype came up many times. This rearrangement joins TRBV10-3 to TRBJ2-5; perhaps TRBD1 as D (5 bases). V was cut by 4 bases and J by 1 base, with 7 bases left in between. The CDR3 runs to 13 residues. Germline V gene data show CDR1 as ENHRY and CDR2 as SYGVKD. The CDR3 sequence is CAISGGAQETQYF. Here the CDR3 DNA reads TGTGCCATCAGTGGGGGCGCCCAAGAGACCCAGTACTTC.

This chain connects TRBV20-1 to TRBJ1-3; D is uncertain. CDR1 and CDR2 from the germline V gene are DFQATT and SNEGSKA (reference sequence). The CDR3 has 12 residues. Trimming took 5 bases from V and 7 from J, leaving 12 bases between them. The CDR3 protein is CSALGPVNTIYF. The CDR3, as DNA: TGCAGTGCTCTCGGCCCAGTGAACACCATATATTTT.

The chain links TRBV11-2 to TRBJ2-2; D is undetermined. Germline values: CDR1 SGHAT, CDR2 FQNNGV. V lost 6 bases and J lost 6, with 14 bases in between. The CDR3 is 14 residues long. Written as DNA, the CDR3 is TGTGCCAGCAGGGGAACGAATGCGGCCGGGGAGCTGTTTTTT. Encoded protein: CASRGTNAAGELFF.

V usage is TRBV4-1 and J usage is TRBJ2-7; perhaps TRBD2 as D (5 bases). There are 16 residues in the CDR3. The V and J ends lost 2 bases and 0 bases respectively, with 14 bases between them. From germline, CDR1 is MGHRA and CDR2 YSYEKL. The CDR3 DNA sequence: TGCGCCAGCAGCCAATTACTAGGCTCGAGCTCCTACGAGCAGTACTTC. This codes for CASSQLLGSSSYEQYF.

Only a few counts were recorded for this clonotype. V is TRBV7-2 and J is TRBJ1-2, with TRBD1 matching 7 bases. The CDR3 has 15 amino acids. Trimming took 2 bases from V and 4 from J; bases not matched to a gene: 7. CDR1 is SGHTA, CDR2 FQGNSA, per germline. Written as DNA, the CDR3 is TGTGCCAGCAGCTTATCAAAACAGGGGACCTATGGCTACACCTTC. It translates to CASSLSKQGTYGYTF.

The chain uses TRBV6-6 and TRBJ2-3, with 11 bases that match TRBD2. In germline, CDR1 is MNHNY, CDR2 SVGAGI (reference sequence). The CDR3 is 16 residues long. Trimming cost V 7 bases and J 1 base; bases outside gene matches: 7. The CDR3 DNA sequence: TGTGCCAGCAAGACCACGACTAGCGGGGGCACAGATACGCAGTATTTT. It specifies CASKTTTSGGTDTQYF.

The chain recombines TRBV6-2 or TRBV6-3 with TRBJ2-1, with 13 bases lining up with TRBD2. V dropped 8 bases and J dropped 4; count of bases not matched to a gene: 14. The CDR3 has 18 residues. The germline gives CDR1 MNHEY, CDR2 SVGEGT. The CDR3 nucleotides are TGTGCCAGCCGCAGACATGACAGGGGACTAGCGGGATACAATGAGCAGTTCTTC. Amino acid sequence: CASRRHDRGLAGYNEQFF.

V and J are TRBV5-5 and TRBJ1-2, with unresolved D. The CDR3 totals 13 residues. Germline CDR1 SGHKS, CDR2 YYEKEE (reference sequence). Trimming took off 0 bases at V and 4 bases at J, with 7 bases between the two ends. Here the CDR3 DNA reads TGTGCCAGCAGCTTGGACCGGCCCTATGGCTACACCTTC. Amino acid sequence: CASSLDRPYGYTF.